This T cell receptor beta chain emerged from a study of CDR3 diversity in severe acne. TCRdb processed the PCR reads anew with MiXCR; each CDR3 protein has one entry. The sample comprises over 100,000 distinct CDR3 sequences, more than 45% of which are singletons, and around 12% rests with the top ten. This clonotype was recorded only once. The germline V gene encodes CDR1 SGHRS and CDR2 YFSETQ. This CDR3 has 15 amino acids. V lost 3 bases, J lost 2 bases, and 6 bases stayed unmatched. The V call is TRBV5-1, the J call TRBJ2-3, with 7 bases lining up with TRBD1. The sample was blood. This receptor was identified in a male donor with acne. CDR3 loop: CASSSRTGATDTQYF. Here the CDR3 DNA reads TGCGCCAGCAGCTCCCGCACAGGGGCCACAGATACGCAGTATTTT.